The 21 T cell receptor beta chains below were found in one sample sequenced in a study of blood T cell repertoires in COVID-19. Assay: immunoSEQ multiplex PCR; the TCRdb copy retains only in-frame clones and omits some. The table includes approximately 30,000 clones, 90% detected once. Sequences were obtained from peripheral blood. These receptors all come from a man in his sixties or seventies with active or convalescent COVID-19.

This sequence joins TRBV18 and TRBJ1-1; 12 bases fit TRBD1. The V and J ends lost 6 bases and 4 bases, in that order; junction bases with no gene match: 6. CDR3 size: 15 residues. Per the germline V gene, CDR1 is KGHSH and CDR2 is LQKENI. The CDR3 here is CASSPGTGGFTEAFF. For the CDR3, the DNA is TGTGCCAGCTCCCCAGGGACAGGGGGCTTCACTGAAGCTTTCTTT.

The chain combines TRBV9 with TRBJ2-1; TRBD2 matches 7 bases. Germline values: CDR1 SGDLS, CDR2 YYNGEE. Trimming removed 0 bases from V and 5 bases from J; junction bases left unmatched: 8. This CDR3 region has 16 residues. CDR3 DNA sequence: TGTGCCAGCAGCGTAGGCCCCGGCGGGGGAAACAATGAGCAGTTCTTC. As protein: CASSVGPGGGNNEQFF.

The V call is TRBV18, the J call TRBJ2-1, with D tentatively TRBD2 (6 bases). V gave up 4 bases and J gave up 4 bases, with 8 bases separating them. This CDR3 has 13 residues. The germline V gene has CDR1 KGHSH and CDR2 LQKENI. CDR3 nucleotides: TGTGCCAGCTCACACGGGACTTACAATGAGCAGTTCTTC. Its protein is CASSHGTYNEQFF.

V gene TRBV6-2 or TRBV6-3 combines with J gene TRBJ1-1; 10 nucleotides match TRBD1. Germline CDR1 MNHEY, CDR2 SVGEGT. V lost 4 bases and J lost 4; bases outside the gene matches: 3. This CDR3 is 14 amino acids long. CDR3: CASSFRTGGTEAFF. In DNA form, the CDR3 reads TGTGCCAGCAGTTTCCGGACAGGGGGCACTGAAGCTTTCTTT.

The rearrangement joins TRBV5-1 to TRBJ2-5; TRBD2 agrees at 8 bases. Germline CDR1 is SGHRS and CDR2 is YFSETQ. With V trimmed by 1 base and J by 0 bases, 5 bases remained unmatched. The CDR3 is 16 amino acids. CDR3 sequence reads: CASSLWSSGYQETQYF. CDR3 nucleotides: TGCGCCAGCAGCTTGTGGTCTAGCGGGTACCAAGAGACCCAGTACTTC.

The chain couples TRBV6-2 or TRBV6-3 to TRBJ1-5; 9 bases are shared with TRBD1. Unmatched junction bases numbered 12, after V lost 3 bases and J lost 0 bases. CDR3 size: 19 residues. CDR1 is MNHEY and CDR2 is SVGEGT in the germline V gene. DNA for the CDR3: TGTGCCAGCAGTTATAGACCCGGACAGGGGACATATAGCAATCAGCCCCAGCATTTT. Its translation is CASSYRPGQGTYSNQPQHF.

The chain links TRBV18 to TRBJ1-4, with no clear D. In germline, CDR1 is KGHSH, CDR2 LQKENI. Trimming took 2 bases from V and 7 from J, leaving 14 bases between them. This CDR3 is built from 15 residues. The CDR3 is CASSPRSTPGEKLFF. Here the CDR3 DNA reads TGTGCCAGCTCACCAAGATCAACCCCGGGTGAAAAACTGTTTTTT.

This chain connects TRBV6-1 to TRBJ1-5; tentatively, D is TRBD1 (5 bases). V lost 3 bases and J 4 bases, leaving 7 bases between the germline ends. Germline assignment: CDR1 MNHNS and CDR2 SASEGT. CDR3 length: 13 residues. CDR3: CASSDRANQPQHF. CDR3 sequence (DNA): TGTGCCAGCAGTGACAGGGCTAATCAGCCCCAGCATTTT.

The chain employs TRBV5-1 and TRBJ1-6, with 8 bases identical to TRBD1. V dropped 2 bases and J dropped 8; count of bases not matched to a gene: 9. The CDR3 length is 16 residues. Germline values: CDR1 SGHRS, CDR2 YFSETQ. The CDR3 loop reads CASSFSQGQADSPLHF. The CDR3 bases are TGCGCCAGCAGCTTTTCCCAGGGACAGGCGGATTCACCCCTCCACTTT.

The gene calls are TRBV4-2 and TRBJ2-2; 8 positions match TRBD2. The CDR3 covers 17 residues. Germline values: CDR1 LGHNA, CDR2 YNFKEQ. V lost 4 bases and J lost 3; bases outside the gene matches: 10. The CDR3, as DNA: TGTGCCAGCAGCCCCCGGCACCTAGCGGGCGACACCGGGGAGCTGTTTTTT. It codes for CASSPRHLAGDTGELFF.

The V and J genes are TRBV5-4 and TRBJ2-7, with 9 bases that match TRBD1. The germline V gene encodes CDR1 SGHNT and CDR2 YYREEE (reference sequence). The CDR3 spans 15 residues. V gave up 5 bases and J gave up 2 bases; unmatched junction bases: 8. Written as DNA, the CDR3 is TGTGCCAGCAGGGATCCGGGACAGGGAGCCTACGAGCAGTACTTC. As protein: CASRDPGQGAYEQYF.

V is TRBV30 and J is TRBJ1-2; D perhaps matches TRBD1 (6 bases). The CDR3 extends over 12 amino acids. Germline V CDR1 and CDR2: GTSNPN, SVGIG (reference sequence). The V end lost 1 base, the J end lost 7 bases, and 10 bases lay between the germline ends. CDR3 nucleotide sequence: TGTGCCTGGAGTGAGGGGGTAGGTGGCTACACCTTC. Translation: CAWSEGVGGYTF.

The genes are TRBV6-5 and TRBJ1-5, with no clear D. The V and J ends lost 2 bases and 5 bases respectively, with 7 bases between them. Germline CDR1 MNHEY, CDR2 SVGAGI. The CDR3 has 13 residues. CDR3 bases: TGTGCCAGCAGTTACGAGGCCCATCAGCCCCAGCATTTT. Its protein product is CASSYEAHQPQHF.

The gene calls are TRBV6-6 and TRBJ2-7, with TRBD2 as a possible D gene (6 bases). Germline CDR1 is MNHNY and CDR2 is SVGAGI (reference sequence). V dropped 3 bases and J dropped 6 bases, with 12 bases sitting between them. CDR3 length: 13 residues. CDR3 coding DNA: TGTGCCAGCAGTTATCACAGACTAGGCGAGCAGTACTTC. Protein: CASSYHRLGEQYF.

The chain employs TRBV18 and TRBJ1-2; no definite D call. This CDR3 comprises 15 residues. The V end lost 3 bases, the J end lost 4 bases, and 15 bases lay between the germline ends. Looked up from germline, CDR1 is KGHSH and CDR2 is LQKENI. CDR3: CASSPQTAGAYGYTF. The CDR3 nucleotides read TGTGCCAGCTCACCCCAAACCGCGGGAGCCTATGGCTACACCTTC.

The J gene is TRBJ1-5, the V gene TRBV6-5; possibly TRBD1 for D (6 bases). This CDR3 has 15 amino acids. V was pared by 2 bases and J by 7 bases, with 15 bases between. Germline assignment: CDR1 MNHEY and CDR2 SVGAGI. The CDR3 protein is CASSYARGVGQPQHF. CDR3 coding DNA: TGTGCCAGCAGTTACGCCAGGGGAGTAGGGCAGCCCCAGCATTTT.

This clone was seen just once. The V gene is TRBV5-1, the J gene TRBJ1-2, with D tentatively TRBD1 (6 bases). CDR3 length: 16 amino acids. Germline CDR1 SGHRS, CDR2 YFSETQ. Trimming removed 0 bases from V and 4 bases from J, with 16 bases in between. In DNA form, the CDR3 reads TGCGCCAGCAGCTTGGGGGGTACAGGGCTGACCTATGGCTACACCTTC. Its translation: CASSLGGTGLTYGYTF.

CDR3 DNA: TGCGCCAGCAGCCGCGGACAGGCGAGCTCCTACGAGCAGTACTTC. Translating it yields CASSRGQASSYEQYF. The chain has TRBV5-1 and TRBJ2-7, with 7 nucleotides matching TRBD1. Per the germline V gene, CDR1 is SGHRS and CDR2 is YFSETQ. V was pared by 4 bases and J by 0 bases, with 7 bases of the junction left unmatched. The CDR3 sequence is 15 residues long.

The V gene is TRBV7-3, the J gene TRBJ2-3; 8 nucleotides line up with TRBD1. Germline assignment: CDR1 SGHTA and CDR2 FQGTGA. This CDR3 has 16 residues. Trimming at V came to 4 bases and at J to 3 bases, leaving 9 bases not matched to a gene. The CDR3 is CASSSPDRAGTDTQYF. CDR3 nucleotide sequence: TGTGCCAGCAGCTCGCCGGACAGGGCAGGAACAGATACGCAGTATTTT. The entire variable domain, with the rest obtained from reference TRBV7-3 and TRBJ2-3, is as follows: GAGVSQTPSNKVTEKGKYVELRCDPISGHTALYWYRQSLGQGPEFLIYFQGTGAADDSGLPNDRFFAVRPEGSVSTLKIQRTERGDSAVYLCASSSPDRAGTDTQYFGPGTRLTVL.

V usage is TRBV2 and J usage is TRBJ2-3; possible D gene TRBD1, 6 bases. The CDR3 covers 13 residues. CDR1 SNHLY and CDR2 FYNNEI come from the germline V gene. V dropped 6 bases and J dropped 2 bases, with 9 bases sitting between them. The CDR3 DNA is TGTGCCAGCAGGACAGGTTACACAGATACGCAGTATTTT. This translates into CASRTGYTDTQYF.

The rearrangement links TRBV28 to TRBJ2-2; D is perhaps TRBD1 (6 bases). This CDR3 is 11 amino acids long. V was pared by 8 bases and J by 11 bases, with 12 bases between. The germline V gene encodes CDR1 MDHEN and CDR2 SYDVKM. The CDR3 region is CASLGGPELFF. CDR3 sequence (DNA): TGTGCCAGCTTAGGGGGTCCCGAGCTGTTTTTT.